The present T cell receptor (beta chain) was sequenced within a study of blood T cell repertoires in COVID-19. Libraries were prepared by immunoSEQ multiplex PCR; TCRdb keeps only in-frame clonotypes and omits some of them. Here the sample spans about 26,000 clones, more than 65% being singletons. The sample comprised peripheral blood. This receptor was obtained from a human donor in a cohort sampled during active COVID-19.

The chain's CDR3 is CASGRDRNSPLHF. CDR3 coding DNA: TGTGCCAGCGGGCGGGACAGAAATTCACCCCTCCACTTT. The J gene is TRBJ1-6, the V gene TRBV2; 7 bases are shared with TRBD1. Unmatched junction bases numbered 5, after V lost 8 bases and J lost 7 bases. CDR3 length: 13 residues. Germline loops: CDR1 SNHLY, CDR2 FYNNEI.